Each of the 32 T cell receptor beta chains below was sequenced from the same sample in a study of control samples from healthy donors and cancer patients. The protocol was immunoSEQ multiplex PCR, while the TCRdb copy is restricted to in-frame clones and leaves out a portion. The repertoire holds over 100,000 clones, approximately 91% seen once, with roughly 3.2% in the top ten. Sequencing was carried out using blood. Receptors originate from a man between 45 and 60 years old in good health.

This clone was detected only once. This chain links TRBV12-3 or TRBV12-4 with TRBJ2-5; D ambiguous. The CDR3 runs 12 residues. With 1 base removed from V and 4 bases from J, the gap between germline ends came to 4 bases. This CDR3 is CASSLVVETQYF. Here the CDR3 DNA reads TGTGCCAGCAGTTTAGTTGTAGAGACCCAGTACTTC.

This chain connects TRBV28 to TRBJ2-7; D gene unclear. Germline CDR1 is MDHEN and CDR2 is SYDVKM. The CDR3 totals 12 residues. V was clipped by 5 bases and J by 2 bases, with 7 bases between them. As DNA, the CDR3 is TGTGCCAGCAGTGACCCAGCCTACGAGCAGTACTTC. It translates to CASSDPAYEQYF. Drawing the rest from reference TRBV28 and TRBJ2-7, the complete variable domain is DVKVTQSSRYLVKRTGEKVFLECVQDMDHENMFWYRQDPGLGLRLIYFSYDVKMKEKGDIPEGYSVSREKKERFSLILESASTNQTSMYLCASSDPAYEQYFGPGTRLTVT.

This chain uses TRBV5-4 with TRBJ2-5, with D unclear. The CDR3 loop spans 15 amino acids. CDR1 and CDR2 (germline): SGHNT, YYREEE (reference sequence). V was cut by 0 bases and J by 1 base, with 10 bases left in between. CDR3 sequence (DNA): TGTGCCAGCAGCTTGGCCACACAAGTCCAAGAGACCCAGTACTTC. This translates into CASSLATQVQETQYF. The whole variable domain, filled in from reference TRBV5-4 and TRBJ2-5, reads ETGVTQSPTHLIKTRGQQVTLRCSSQSGHNTVSWYQQALGQGPQFIFQYYREEENGRGNFPPRFSGLQFPNYSSELNVNALELDDSALYLCASSLATQVQETQYFGPGTRLLVL.

CDR3 amino acids: CASSLSGDRSTDTQYF. DNA for the CDR3: TGCGCCAGCAGCTTGTCCGGGGACCGTAGCACAGATACGCAGTATTTT. The genes are TRBV5-1 and TRBJ2-3; D is tentatively TRBD1 or TRBD2 (5 bases each). Germline V gene sequence: CDR1 SGHRS, CDR2 YFSETQ. The CDR3 runs 16 residues. V was pared by 1 base and J by 0 bases, with 12 bases between.

In its sample, this clone was seen once. The chain joins TRBV12-3 or TRBV12-4 to TRBJ2-7; D not certain. The CDR3 is 12 amino acids. The germline V and J ends were trimmed by 5 bases and 3 bases, with 8 bases remaining between them. As DNA, the CDR3 is TGTGCCAGCAGTCCCTCAGGCTACGAGCAGTACTTC. Its translation: CASSPSGYEQYF.

J is TRBJ1-6 and V is TRBV30; a weak D match, TRBD1 (6 bases). Looked up from germline, CDR1 is GTSNPN and CDR2 is SVGIG (reference sequence). The CDR3 loop spans 14 amino acids. V dropped 4 bases and J dropped 4 bases, with 11 bases sitting between them. CDR3 amino acids: CAWNGRGYNSPLHF. The CDR3 nucleotides are TGTGCCTGGAACGGTAGGGGGTATAATTCACCCCTCCACTTT.

This sequence joins TRBV4-1 and TRBJ1-1, with TRBD1 matching over 9 bases. The CDR3 is 14 amino acids. With V trimmed by 3 bases and J by 7 bases, 6 bases remained unmatched. The germline V gene encodes CDR1 MGHRA and CDR2 YSYEKL. This CDR3 is CASSQDRGWGEAFF. CDR3 nucleotide sequence: TGCGCCAGCAGCCAGGACAGGGGTTGGGGTGAAGCTTTCTTT.

CDR3 sequence (DNA): TGTGCCAGCAGAACGGGACTCTCTAGTGGGCCCCAGCATTTT. Translated, it gives CASRTGLSSGPQHF. The chain recombines TRBV6-5 with TRBJ1-5, with D maybe TRBD1 (5 bases). Trimming removed 6 bases from V and 9 bases from J, with 18 bases in between. In germline, CDR1 is MNHEY, CDR2 SVGAGI. There are 14 residues in the CDR3.

V usage is TRBV6-1 and J usage is TRBJ1-2, with 7 positions matching TRBD1. The CDR3 extends over 13 amino acids. The V segment lost 3 bases and the J segment 4 bases; nucleotides outside the gene matches: 2. Germline CDR1 and CDR2: MNHNS and SASEGT. CDR3 DNA: TGTGCCAGCAGTGATGCAGGGGGCTATGGCTACACCTTC. This codes for CASSDAGGYGYTF.

A single count supports this clone. CDR3 sequence: CASSLSGGASYEQYF. DNA of the CDR3: TGTGCCAGCAGCTTGTCAGGGGGCGCTTCCTACGAGCAGTACTTC. The chain carries TRBV7-9 and TRBJ2-7; TRBD1 aligns across 8 bases. This CDR3 region has 15 residues. Germline V gives CDR1 SEHNR, CDR2 FQNEAQ (reference sequence). V gave up 3 bases and J gave up 1 base; unmatched junction bases: 5.

The chain couples TRBV6-5 to TRBJ2-2, with 8 nucleotides matching TRBD2. CDR1 is MNHEY and CDR2 is SVGAGI in the germline V gene. The CDR3 has 13 amino acids. The V segment lost 11 bases and the J segment 6 bases; nucleotides outside the gene matches: 8. The CDR3 region is CAHREGVSGELFF. CDR3 DNA: TGTGCCCACCGGGAGGGGGTATCCGGGGAGCTGTTTTTT.

J is TRBJ1-1 and V is TRBV6-5; D may be TRBD1 (6 bases). This CDR3 comprises 14 residues. Trimming pared 2 bases from V and 10 bases from J, leaving 17 bases between. Germline CDR1 and CDR2: MNHEY and SVGAGI. The CDR3 DNA is TGTGCCAGCAGTTACGCTTCAGGGGTCTCCACAGCTTTCTTT. Translated, it gives CASSYASGVSTAFF.

This sequence joins TRBV25-1 and TRBJ2-7, with D unclear. The V and J ends lost 7 bases and 0 bases respectively, with 22 bases between them. The CDR3 extends over 17 amino acids. CDR1 is MGHDK and CDR2 is SYGVNS in the germline V gene. In nucleotides, the CDR3 is TGTGCCAGCACCAAAAGGACCGAAAATTTCAGCTCCTACGAGCAGTACTTC. Encoded protein: CASTKRTENFSSYEQYF.

The CDR3 reads CAISDPAGPQNTEAFF. The CDR3 bases are TGTGCCATCAGTGACCCTGCGGGACCGCAGAACACTGAAGCTTTCTTT. This chain links TRBV10-3 with TRBJ1-1; TRBD1 might be the D (5 bases). This CDR3 contains 16 residues. V gave up 3 bases and J gave up 1 base, with 15 bases separating them. Germline V gives CDR1 ENHRY, CDR2 SYGVKD.

The chain combines TRBV27 with TRBJ1-5; no definite D call. The V gene's germline CDR1 is MNHEY and CDR2 SMNVEV (reference sequence). Trimming pared 4 bases from V and 2 bases from J, leaving 12 bases between. CDR3 length: 15 amino acids. The CDR3 here is CASSSLGQGNQPQHF. The CDR3 DNA is TGTGCCAGCAGTTCTTTAGGGCAGGGCAATCAGCCCCAGCATTTT.

This clone was observed a few times. V and J are TRBV18 and TRBJ2-5, with a possible D match to TRBD2 (6 bases). Trimming stripped 6 bases from V and 0 bases from J, with 14 bases between. The CDR3 extends over 15 amino acids. The germline gives CDR1 KGHSH, CDR2 LQKENI. The chain's CDR3 is CASSPAGLHQETQYF. DNA for the CDR3: TGTGCCAGCTCCCCCGCGGGACTTCACCAAGAGACCCAGTACTTC.

The V and J genes are TRBV19 and TRBJ1-6; possible D gene TRBD1, 5 bases. The CDR3 sequence is 14 residues long. The V gene lost 5 bases and the J gene lost 9 bases, with 14 bases spanning the gap. Per the germline V gene, CDR1 is LNHDA and CDR2 is SQIVND (reference sequence). This CDR3 reads CASSSVLGVSPLHF. CDR3 nucleotides: TGTGCCAGTAGTTCCGTATTAGGGGTTTCACCCCTCCACTTT.

This chain connects TRBV27 to TRBJ1-5; D is possibly TRBD1 (5 bases). Trimming took off 8 bases at V and 3 bases at J, with 14 bases between the two ends. The CDR3 length is 14 residues. In germline, CDR1 is MNHEY, CDR2 SMNVEV (reference sequence). CDR3 protein: CASANQGINQPQHF. CDR3 DNA sequence: TGTGCCAGCGCGAACCAGGGAATCAATCAGCCCCAGCATTTT.

This rearrangement joins TRBV5-1 to TRBJ2-5; tentative D call: TRBD2 (6 bases). Trimming left V 5 bases short and J 2 bases short, with 19 bases between. The CDR3 covers 16 residues. Germline CDR1 and CDR2: SGHRS and YFSETQ. CDR3 DNA: TGCGCCAGCAGGACCAACGGGGGACTCCAACAAGAGACCCAGTACTTC. This gives the protein CASRTNGGLQQETQYF.

The chain couples TRBV11-2 to TRBJ1-5; no clear D gene. V lost 3 bases and J lost 4, with 7 bases in between. Germline V gene sequence: CDR1 SGHAT, CDR2 FQNNGV. The CDR3 covers 13 residues. The CDR3 sequence is CASSFTGNQPQHF. The CDR3 nucleotides read TGTGCCAGCAGCTTCACGGGTAATCAGCCCCAGCATTTT.

The chain employs TRBV19 and TRBJ2-3, with 7 nucleotides matching TRBD1. The germline CDR1 and CDR2 sequences are LNHDA and SQIVND (reference sequence). The CDR3 consists of 18 residues. After removal of 4 bases from V and 0 bases from J, the junction contained 13 bases not matched to a gene. The CDR3 protein is CASSTPGQFRTSTDTQYF. CDR3 bases: TGTGCCAGTAGTACTCCGGGACAGTTCCGAACTAGCACAGATACGCAGTATTTT.

This rearrangement joins TRBV19 to TRBJ2-6, with D unresolved. CDR3 length: 17 amino acids. Per the germline V gene, CDR1 is LNHDA and CDR2 is SQIVND (reference sequence). V lost 7 bases and J lost 0, with 16 bases in between. The CDR3 protein is CASNPGRTPSGANVLTF. The CDR3 DNA is TGTGCCAGTAATCCGGGTCGTACCCCCTCTGGGGCCAACGTCCTGACTTTC.

The CDR3 nucleotides read TGTGCCAGTAAGGAAAACACCGGGGAGCTGTTTTTT. The encoded protein is CASKENTGELFF. The chain carries TRBV12-3 or TRBV12-4 and TRBJ2-2, with unresolved D. V lost 9 bases and J 2 bases, leaving 7 bases between the germline ends. This CDR3 region has 12 residues.

V is TRBV5-4 and J is TRBJ1-1, with 7 nucleotides matching TRBD1. Looked up from germline, CDR1 is SGHNT and CDR2 is YYREEE (reference sequence). The CDR3 covers 18 residues. V shed 4 bases, J shed 1 base, and the junction held 16 bases outside the gene matches. The CDR3 sequence: CASSRPREGAKGNTEAFF. DNA for the CDR3: TGTGCCAGCAGCCGCCCCCGGGAGGGGGCAAAGGGGAACACTGAAGCTTTCTTT. The complete variable domain, with remaining parts taken from reference TRBV5-4 and TRBJ1-1, reads ETGVTQSPTHLIKTRGQQVTLRCSSQSGHNTVSWYQQALGQGPQFIFQYYREEENGRGNFPPRFSGLQFPNYSSELNVNALELDDSALYLCASSRPREGAKGNTEAFFGQGTRLTVV.

This clone was counted a few times. The chain links TRBV24-1 to TRBJ2-1; 7 bases match TRBD2. The CDR3 covers 14 residues. V lost 7 bases to trimming and J lost 8 bases; unmatched junction nucleotides: 10. In germline, CDR1 is KGHDR, CDR2 SFDVKD. CDR3 sequence reads: CATRESGAGDEQFF. As DNA, the CDR3 is TGTGCCACCAGGGAGAGCGGGGCGGGGGATGAGCAGTTCTTC.

This clone was seen a handful of times. The V call is TRBV5-4, the J call TRBJ1-6, with D unresolved. The CDR3 consists of 14 residues. V lost 2 bases and J 9 bases, leaving 12 bases between the germline ends. CDR1 and CDR2 from the germline V gene are SGHNT and YYREEE (reference sequence). The CDR3 spells CASSFSGVGSPLHF. The CDR3 DNA is TGTGCCAGCAGCTTCTCCGGGGTCGGTTCACCCCTCCACTTT.

The CDR3 bases are TGCGCCAGCAGCCCTTCGGACAGATACACAGATACGCAGTATTTT. Translating it yields CASSPSDRYTDTQYF. The chain joins TRBV4-1 to TRBJ2-3; a possible D gene is TRBD1 (6 bases). The V gene's germline CDR1 is MGHRA and CDR2 YSYEKL. The V end lost 4 bases, the J end lost 2 bases, and 13 bases lay between the germline ends. CDR3 length: 15 amino acids.

The chain has TRBV14 and TRBJ1-1, with 8 bases that match TRBD1. CDR1 is SGHDN and CDR2 is FVKESK in the germline V gene. V lost 5 bases, J lost 7 bases, and 6 bases stayed unmatched. This CDR3 has 13 amino acids. This CDR3 reads CASSTGGSIEAFF. CDR3 sequence (DNA): TGTGCCAGCAGCACAGGGGGAAGTATTGAAGCTTTCTTT.

The CDR3 loop reads CASRINLNQPQHF. The CDR3, as DNA: TGTGCCAGCAGGATTAACCTCAATCAGCCCCAGCATTTT. The chain has TRBV12-3 or TRBV12-4 and TRBJ1-5, with D unresolved. The CDR3 is 13 amino acids. The V end was cut by 6 bases, the J end by 3 bases, with 9 bases between.

The rearrangement uses TRBV19 and TRBJ1-2; D not resolved. This CDR3 has 11 amino acids. V was cut by 6 bases and J by 1 base, with 3 bases left in between. Germline CDR1 LNHDA, CDR2 SQIVND (reference sequence). CDR3 sequence (DNA): TGTGCCAGTAGACTTAACTATGGCTACACCTTC. It yields the protein CASRLNYGYTF.

This clone was detected only once. This chain links TRBV2 with TRBJ1-3; D not resolved. Trimming stripped 3 bases from V and 4 bases from J, with 16 bases between. Germline CDR1 is SNHLY and CDR2 is FYNNEI. The CDR3 extends over 16 amino acids. DNA of the CDR3: TGTGCCAGCAGTGAGTTAAGTTTAGTCTCGGGAAACACCATATATTTT. It yields the protein CASSELSLVSGNTIYF.

This chain links TRBV7-8 with TRBJ2-1; 8 bases align to TRBD1. Germline assignment: CDR1 SGHVS and CDR2 FQNEAQ. This CDR3 has 16 amino acids. The ends lost 1 base at V and 4 bases at J; junction bases unmatched: 6. The CDR3 DNA follows: TGTGCCAGCAGCTTAGTTTGGACAGGGTATTACAATGAGCAGTTCTTC. It codes for CASSLVWTGYYNEQFF.